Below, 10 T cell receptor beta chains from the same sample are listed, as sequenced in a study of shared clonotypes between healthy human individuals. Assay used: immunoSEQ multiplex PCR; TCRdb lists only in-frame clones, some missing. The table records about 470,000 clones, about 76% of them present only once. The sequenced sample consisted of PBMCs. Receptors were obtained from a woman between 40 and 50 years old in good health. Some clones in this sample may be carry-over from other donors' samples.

In DNA, the CDR3 is TGTGCCAGCAGCTTAGTATCGGGGAGGGGACTATCGGAAAAACTGTTTTTT. Residues: CASSLVSGRGLSEKLFF. The gene calls are TRBV11-3 and TRBJ1-4; TRBD1 is a possible D gene (5 bases). Germline assignment: CDR1 SGHNT and CDR2 YENEEA. V gave up 1 base and J gave up 8 bases, with 20 bases separating them. The CDR3 loop spans 17 amino acids.

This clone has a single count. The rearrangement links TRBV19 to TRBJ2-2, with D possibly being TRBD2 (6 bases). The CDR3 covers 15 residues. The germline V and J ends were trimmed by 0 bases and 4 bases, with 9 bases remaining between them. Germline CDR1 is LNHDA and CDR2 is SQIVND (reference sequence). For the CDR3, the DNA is TGTGCCAGTAGTATAGATCGGGAGAGCACCGGGGAGCTGTTTTTT. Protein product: CASSIDRESTGELFF.

CDR3 sequence (DNA): TGCGCCAGCAGCTTGGGGACTCGAACAACCTACGAGCAGTACTTC. This codes for CASSLGTRTTYEQYF. The rearrangement joins TRBV5-1 to TRBJ2-7; weak D call: TRBD2 (5 bases). CDR1 is SGHRS, CDR2 YFSETQ, per germline. The V gene lost 0 bases and the J gene lost 2 bases, with 12 bases spanning the gap. The CDR3 has 15 residues.

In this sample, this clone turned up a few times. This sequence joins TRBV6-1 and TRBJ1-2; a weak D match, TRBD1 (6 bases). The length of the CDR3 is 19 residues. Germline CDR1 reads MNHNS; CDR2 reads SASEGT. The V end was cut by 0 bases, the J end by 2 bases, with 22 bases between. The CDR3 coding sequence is TGTGCCAGCAGTGAAGCGGTTGGTTGGCGGACAGCTTTGAACTATGGCTACACCTTC. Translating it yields CASSEAVGWRTALNYGYTF.

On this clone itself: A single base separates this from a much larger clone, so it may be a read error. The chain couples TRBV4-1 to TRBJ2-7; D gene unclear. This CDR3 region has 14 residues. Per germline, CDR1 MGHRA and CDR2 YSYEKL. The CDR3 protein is CANSLQRYSYEQYF. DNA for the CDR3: TGCGCCAACAGCCTACAGAGGTACTCCTACGAGCAGTACTTC.

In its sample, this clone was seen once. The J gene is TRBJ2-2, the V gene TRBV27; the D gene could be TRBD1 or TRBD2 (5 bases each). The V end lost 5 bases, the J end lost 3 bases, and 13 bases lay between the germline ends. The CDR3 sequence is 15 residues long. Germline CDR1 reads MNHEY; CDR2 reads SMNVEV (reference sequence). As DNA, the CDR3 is TGTGCCAGCAGTGACCGGGACGGATACACCGGGGAGCTGTTTTTT. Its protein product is CASSDRDGYTGELFF.

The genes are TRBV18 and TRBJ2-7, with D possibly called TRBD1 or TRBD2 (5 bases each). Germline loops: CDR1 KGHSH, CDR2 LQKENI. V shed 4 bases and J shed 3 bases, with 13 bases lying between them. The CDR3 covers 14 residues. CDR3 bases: TGTGCCAGCTCACGCAGGGACCCTGACTACGAGCAGTACTTC. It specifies CASSRRDPDYEQYF. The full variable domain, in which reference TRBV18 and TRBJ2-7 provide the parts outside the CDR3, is NAGVMQNPRHLVRRRGQEARLRCSPMKGHSHVYWYRQLPEEGLKFMVYLQKENIIDESGMPKERFSAEFPKEGPSILRIQQVVRGDSAAYFCASSRRDPDYEQYFGPGTRLTVT.

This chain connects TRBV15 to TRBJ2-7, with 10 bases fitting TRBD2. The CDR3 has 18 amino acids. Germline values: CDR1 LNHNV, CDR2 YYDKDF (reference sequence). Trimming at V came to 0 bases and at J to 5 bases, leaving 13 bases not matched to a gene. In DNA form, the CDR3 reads TGTGCCACCAGCAGAGATCTACTTGGGACTAGCGTCTTCCACGAGCAGTACTTC. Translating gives CATSRDLLGTSVFHEQYF.

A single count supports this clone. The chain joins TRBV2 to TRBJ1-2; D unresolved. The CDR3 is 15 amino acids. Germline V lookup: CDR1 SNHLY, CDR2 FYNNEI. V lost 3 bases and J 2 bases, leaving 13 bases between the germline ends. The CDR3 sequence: CASSDSPGGNYGYTF. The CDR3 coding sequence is TGTGCCAGCAGTGATTCCCCAGGAGGGAACTATGGCTACACCTTC.

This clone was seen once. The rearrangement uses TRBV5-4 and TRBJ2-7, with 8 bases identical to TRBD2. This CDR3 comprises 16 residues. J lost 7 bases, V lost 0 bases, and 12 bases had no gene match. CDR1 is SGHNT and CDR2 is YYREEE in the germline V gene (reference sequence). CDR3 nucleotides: TGTGCCAGCAGCTTGGGCCTAGCGGGTAGGGCAGGGGAGCAGTACTTC. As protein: CASSLGLAGRAGEQYF. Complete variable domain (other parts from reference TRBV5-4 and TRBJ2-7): ETGVTQSPTHLIKTRGQQVTLRCSSQSGHNTVSWYQQALGQGPQFIFQYYREEENGRGNFPPRFSGLQFPNYSSELNVNALELDDSALYLCASSLGLAGRAGEQYFGPGTRLTVT.